The T cell receptor (beta chain) described here comes from a study of CD8 T cells in ankylosing spondylitis (dated by TCRdb to 2015 to 2018). About the full investigation: The study profiled T cell receptor beta repertoires in healthy donors and ankylosing spondylitis patients to find disease-linked TCR variants. Peripheral blood samples were taken, and synovial fluid was additionally collected from ankylosing spondylitis patients. The whole study cohort included under 140 healthy donors and about two dozen ankylosing spondylitis patients. Study-wide conclusions, independent of this receptor: A TCR beta motif made up of several highly homologous amino acid variants appeared to be characteristic of blood from ankylosing spondylitis patients. The disease-linked clones were reported to be significantly enriched in matched synovial fluid samples from ankylosing spondylitis patients. Some motif variants were previously reported in synovial fluid and blood of reactive arthritis patients, suggesting common disease-initiation mechanisms. In peripheral blood, the disease-linked clones were found at relatively low frequencies and had a CD8+ phenotype.

On this clonotype itself: No antigen is known for it. No much larger clone is present one base from it, and per-base qualities are unavailable.

Sequences SGHNT (CDR1) and YENEEA (CDR2) are obtained from the germline V gene. Relative to germline, V is 1 base shorter and J is 10 bases shorter, with 13 bases between their ends. The CDR3 has 13 amino acids, counting the end cysteine and phenylalanine. CDR3 DNA only is kept here, 39 bases in frame from base 1. The instrument given in TCRdb is Illumina HiSeq 2500. Quantitative 5'-RACE with molecular barcodes was used to prepare TCR beta libraries. On the authors' methods: A new computational method, built on a probabilistic model of VDJ rearrangement, was used to identify disease-linked TCR variants. TCRdb ran its own pipeline on the public reads, namely fastp trimming at Q25 and MiXCR clone calling, and kept in-frame beta chains. Entries that share a CDR3 protein sequence are merged under the most common genes and DNA. The V and J calls were determined by TCRdb, not by the authors. The table for this sample lists about 750,000 distinct CDR3 sequences; about 20% of them were counted only once. The ten largest clones add up to about 19% of the sample.

The sequence is built from TRBV11-3 and TRBJ1-1; a confident D gene designation cannot be given. Sequencing was performed on blood, either unsorted or a sorted T cell fraction (not recorded which). The origin of this receptor is a male donor with ankylosing spondylitis. The CDR3 in this case is CASSLVNRAGAFF. The DNA sequence reads TGTGCCAGCAGCTTAGTTAATCGGGCGGGAGCTTTCTTT.